Listed here are 4 T cell receptor beta chains from one sample, sequenced in a study of T cell responses to AZD1222 COVID-19 vaccine. Sequencing used immunoSEQ multiplex PCR; TCRdb keeps in-frame clones, though not all of them. Of 150,000 to 200,000 clones listed, about 90% are singletons. Material: peripheral blood, obtained 28 days after the second AZD1222 dose. Every receptor here comes from an adult who received the AZD1222 COVID-19 vaccine.

V usage is TRBV18 and J usage is TRBJ1-2; the D gene is possibly TRBD1 (6 bases). In germline, CDR1 is KGHSH, CDR2 LQKENI. The ends were cut back, 5 bases at V and 4 bases at J, with 11 bases in the middle. The CDR3 has 13 amino acids. The chain's CDR3 is CASSSGGGYGYTF. The CDR3 region has the DNA TGTGCCAGCTCATCGGGGGGCGGCTATGGCTACACCTTC.

V gene TRBV10-2 combines with J gene TRBJ1-2; 10 bases are a match to TRBD1. This CDR3 has 16 residues. CDR1 and CDR2 from the germline V gene are WSHSY and SAAADI. V dropped 0 bases and J dropped 2; count of bases not matched to a gene: 3. CDR3 sequence (DNA): TGCGCCAGCAGTGAGTCGCGGACAGGGGGGAACTATGGCTACACCTTC. Its translation is CASSESRTGGNYGYTF.

The chain uses TRBV15 and TRBJ2-1; D gene unclear. V gave up 5 bases and J gave up 5 bases, with 13 bases separating them. Looked up from germline, CDR1 is LNHNV and CDR2 is YYDKDF (reference sequence). The CDR3 contains 14 residues. The CDR3 DNA is TGTGCCACCAGCCGAAGGGATAGGAACAATGAGCAGTTCTTC. This translates into CATSRRDRNNEQFF.

V gene TRBV10-2 combines with J gene TRBJ1-1; tentatively, D is TRBD1 (5 bases). Germline V gives CDR1 WSHSY, CDR2 SAAADI. The V end was cut by 6 bases, the J end by 5 bases, with 19 bases between. The CDR3 extends over 15 amino acids. The CDR3 nucleotides are TGCGCCAGCAGCCCAGAGGGGCGAACCGTTACTGAAGCTTTCTTT. It specifies CASSPEGRTVTEAFF.